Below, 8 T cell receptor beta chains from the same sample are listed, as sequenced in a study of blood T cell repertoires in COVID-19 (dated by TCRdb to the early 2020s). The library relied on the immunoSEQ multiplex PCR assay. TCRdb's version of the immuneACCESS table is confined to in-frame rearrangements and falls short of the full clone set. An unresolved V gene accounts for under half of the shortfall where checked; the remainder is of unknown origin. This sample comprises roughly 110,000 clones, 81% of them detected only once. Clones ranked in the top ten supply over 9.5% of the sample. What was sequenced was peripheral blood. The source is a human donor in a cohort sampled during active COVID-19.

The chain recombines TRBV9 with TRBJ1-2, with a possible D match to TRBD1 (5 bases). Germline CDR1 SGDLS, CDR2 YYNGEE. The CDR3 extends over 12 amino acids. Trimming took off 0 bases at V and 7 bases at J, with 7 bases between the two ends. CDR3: CASSVGGSGYTF. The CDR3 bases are TGTGCCAGCAGCGTAGGGGGCAGTGGCTACACCTTC.

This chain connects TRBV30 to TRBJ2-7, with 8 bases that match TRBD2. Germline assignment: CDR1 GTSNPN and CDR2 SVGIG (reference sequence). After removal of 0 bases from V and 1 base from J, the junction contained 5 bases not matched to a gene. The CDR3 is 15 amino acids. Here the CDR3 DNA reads TGTGCCTGGAGTGTTTCCAGCGGGAGTTCCTACGAGCAGTACTTC. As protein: CAWSVSSGSSYEQYF.

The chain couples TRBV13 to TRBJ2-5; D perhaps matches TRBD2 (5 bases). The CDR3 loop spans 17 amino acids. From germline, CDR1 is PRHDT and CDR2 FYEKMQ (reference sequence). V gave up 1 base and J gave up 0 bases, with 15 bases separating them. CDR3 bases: TGTGCCAGCAGCTTAGCGGGGAAAGGATTGTACCAAGAGACCCAGTACTTC. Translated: CASSLAGKGLYQETQYF.

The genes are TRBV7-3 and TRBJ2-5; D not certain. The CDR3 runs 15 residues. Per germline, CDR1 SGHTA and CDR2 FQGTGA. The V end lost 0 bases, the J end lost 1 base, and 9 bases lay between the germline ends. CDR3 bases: TGTGCCAGCAGCTTAACGAATGCAGGCCAAGAGACCCAGTACTTC. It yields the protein CASSLTNAGQETQYF. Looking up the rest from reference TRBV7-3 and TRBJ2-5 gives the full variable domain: GAGVSQTPSNKVTEKGKYVELRCDPISGHTALYWYRQSLGQGPEFLIYFQGTGAADDSGLPNDRFFAVRPEGSVSTLKIQRTERGDSAVYLCASSLTNAGQETQYFGPGTRLLVL.

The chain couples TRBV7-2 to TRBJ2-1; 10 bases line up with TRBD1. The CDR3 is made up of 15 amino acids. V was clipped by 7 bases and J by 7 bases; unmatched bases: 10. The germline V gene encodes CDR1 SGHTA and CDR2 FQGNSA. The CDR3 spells CASTSDRGRGNEQFF. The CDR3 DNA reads TGTGCCAGCACCTCTGACAGGGGGCGCGGGAATGAGCAGTTCTTC.

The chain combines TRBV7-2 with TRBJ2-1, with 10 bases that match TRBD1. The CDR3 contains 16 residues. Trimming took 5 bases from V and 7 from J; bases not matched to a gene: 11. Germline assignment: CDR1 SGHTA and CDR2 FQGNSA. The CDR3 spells CASSRESGTGVNEQFF. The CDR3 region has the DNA TGTGCCAGCAGCAGAGAGTCTGGGACAGGGGTTAATGAGCAGTTCTTC. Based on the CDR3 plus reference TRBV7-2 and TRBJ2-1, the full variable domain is GAGVSQSPSNKVTEKGKDVELRCDPISGHTALYWYRQSLGQGLEFLIYFQGNSAPDKSGLPSDRFSAERTGGSVSTLTIQRTQQEDSAVYLCASSRESGTGVNEQFFGPGTRLTVL.

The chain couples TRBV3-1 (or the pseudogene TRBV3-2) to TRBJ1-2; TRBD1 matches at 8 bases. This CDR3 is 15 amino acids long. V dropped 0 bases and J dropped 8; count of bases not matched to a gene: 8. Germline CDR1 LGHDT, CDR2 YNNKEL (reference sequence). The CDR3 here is CASSQEDRVSGGYTF. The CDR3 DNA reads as TGTGCCAGCAGCCAAGAGGACAGGGTATCGGGAGGCTACACCTTC.

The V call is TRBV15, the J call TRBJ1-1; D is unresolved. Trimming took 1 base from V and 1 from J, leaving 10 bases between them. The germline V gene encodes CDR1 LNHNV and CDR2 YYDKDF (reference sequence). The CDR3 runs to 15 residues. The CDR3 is CATSRGGVRNTEAFF. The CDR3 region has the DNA TGTGCCACCAGCAGAGGCGGGGTAAGGAACACTGAAGCTTTCTTT.